Each of the 29 T cell receptor beta chains below was sequenced from the same sample in a study of blood T cell repertoires in COVID-19. Clones were sequenced by immunoSEQ multiplex PCR, and TCRdb holds only the in-frame ones, with some missing. The table records about 260,000 clones, roughly four fifths of them present only once. The sample comprised peripheral blood. These receptors came from a woman in her forties or fifties who had recovered from COVID-19.

This clone was detected once. The chain has TRBV29-1 and TRBJ1-6; 7 nucleotides agree with TRBD1. CDR3 length equals 13 residues. Germline V gene lookup returns CDR1 SQVTM and CDR2 ANQGSEA. The V and J ends lost 8 bases and 6 bases, in that order; junction bases with no gene match: 7. DNA for the CDR3: TGCAGCACCCGACAGGGTAGTAATTCACCCCTCCACTTT. This sequence encodes CSTRQGSNSPLHF.

This clone was counted a few times. The rearrangement joins TRBV24-1 to TRBJ2-3, with TRBD1 matching over 8 bases. The trim removed 4 bases at V and 2 bases at J, leaving 16 bases unmatched. The CDR3 spans 19 residues. From germline, CDR1 is KGHDR and CDR2 SFDVKD. The CDR3 region has the DNA TGTGCCACCAGTGACAAATTACCAGGGGGCTGGGGCGTCACAGATACGCAGTATTTT. Translation gives CATSDKLPGGWGVTDTQYF.

The chain has TRBV7-2 and TRBJ1-3, with 7 bases matching TRBD1. Germline CDR1 SGHTA, CDR2 FQGNSA. V lost 5 bases and J lost 4; bases outside the gene matches: 5. The CDR3 contains 14 residues. The CDR3 protein is CASSQTGAGNTIYF. In nucleotides, the CDR3 is TGTGCCAGCAGCCAAACAGGGGCCGGAAACACCATATATTTT.

This clone has at least ten counts. The genes are TRBV19 and TRBJ1-1; perhaps TRBD1 as D (5 bases). This CDR3 comprises 15 residues. The germline gives CDR1 LNHDA, CDR2 SQIVND (reference sequence). The V end was cut by 5 bases, the J end by 3 bases, with 16 bases between. The CDR3 here is CASSPRGNRYTEAFF. CDR3 bases: TGTGCCAGTAGTCCCCGGGGGAATAGATACACTGAAGCTTTCTTT.

This clone was seen many times. The genes are TRBV28 and TRBJ1-2, with a possible D match to TRBD1 (6 bases). Germline CDR1 and CDR2: MDHEN and SYDVKM. The ends were cut back, 5 bases at V and 0 bases at J, with 13 bases in the middle. CDR3 length: 15 amino acids. CDR3 residues: CASSETGSTNYGYTF. CDR3 sequence (DNA): TGTGCCAGCAGTGAAACAGGGAGCACTAACTATGGCTACACCTTC.

The V and J genes are TRBV7-8 and TRBJ1-3, with D unclear. V lost 5 bases, J lost 0 bases, and 5 bases lay in between. From germline, CDR1 is SGHVS and CDR2 FQNEAQ. This CDR3 is 13 amino acids long. The CDR3 DNA follows: TGTGCCAGCAGCCCCTTCTCTGGAAACACCATATATTTT. It codes for CASSPFSGNTIYF.

The chain combines TRBV7-8 with TRBJ2-7; 11 nucleotides match TRBD1. V was clipped by 4 bases and J by 5 bases; unmatched bases: 13. The CDR3 is 17 amino acids. Germline assignment: CDR1 SGHVS and CDR2 FQNEAQ. The CDR3 DNA follows: TGTGCCAGCAGCTCCCAGCAAACGTGGACAGGGGGCAACGAGCAGTACTTC. Translated: CASSSQQTWTGGNEQYF.

The chain links TRBV4-2 to TRBJ1-2; 7 nucleotides match TRBD1. With 6 bases clipped from V and 8 bases from J, the junction kept 15 bases outside the gene matches. This CDR3 has 15 amino acids. The germline gives CDR1 LGHNA, CDR2 YNFKEQ. As DNA, the CDR3 is TGTGCCAGCAGGGGTATGGGACAGACTGAGGGGGGCTACACCTTC. This encodes CASRGMGQTEGGYTF.

The CDR3 region is CASRGGLGEQYF. The CDR3, as DNA: TGTGCCAGCAGGGGAGGGCTCGGCGAGCAGTACTTC. V usage is TRBV28 and J usage is TRBJ2-7, with 7 bases aligning to TRBD2. Trimming cost V 6 bases and J 6 bases; bases outside gene matches: 5. Germline-derived CDR1 and CDR2 are MDHEN and SYDVKM. CDR3 length: 12 amino acids.

The rearrangement uses TRBV19 and TRBJ2-3; possibly TRBD1 for D (6 bases). The CDR3 has 13 amino acids. V was shortened by 2 bases and J by 3 bases, with 6 bases between the two germline ends. Germline-derived CDR1 and CDR2 are LNHDA and SQIVND (reference sequence). The CDR3 sequence: CASSITGTDTQYF. The CDR3 DNA is TGTGCCAGTAGTATAACAGGGACAGATACGCAGTATTTT.

This clone was seen many times. The J gene is TRBJ2-1, the V gene TRBV7-6; TRBD2 matches 12 bases. The CDR3 sequence is 15 residues long. The trim removed 4 bases at V and 9 bases at J, leaving 7 bases unmatched. Germline CDR1 SGHVS, CDR2 FNYEAQ. CDR3 sequence (DNA): TGTGCCAGCAGCTCGCTAGCGGGGGGGCCGGGTGAGCAGTTCTTC. Its protein product is CASSSLAGGPGEQFF.

V usage is TRBV5-1 and J usage is TRBJ1-3, with 9 positions matching TRBD1. CDR1 is SGHRS and CDR2 is YFSETQ in the germline V gene. With V trimmed by 4 bases and J by 1 base, 3 bases remained unmatched. This CDR3 has 15 residues. As DNA, the CDR3 is TGCGCCAGCAGCCTGACAGGGGGATCTGGAAACACCATATATTTT. It codes for CASSLTGGSGNTIYF.

This clone was counted a few times. The gene calls are TRBV19 and TRBJ1-1, with D maybe TRBD1 (5 bases). Germline V gene sequence: CDR1 LNHDA, CDR2 SQIVND (reference sequence). The CDR3 sequence is 16 residues long. V dropped 4 bases and J dropped 0 bases, with 15 bases sitting between them. DNA of the CDR3: TGTGCCAGTAGTAAGCCGGACATTAAAATGAACACTGAAGCTTTCTTT. It translates to CASSKPDIKMNTEAFF.

J is TRBJ1-4 and V is TRBV6-1; D is possibly TRBD1 (5 bases). This CDR3 is 15 amino acids long. The V and J ends lost 1 base and 4 bases respectively, with 10 bases between them. Looked up from germline, CDR1 is MNHNS and CDR2 is SASEGT. CDR3 amino acids: CASSEGRQRNEKLFF. DNA of the CDR3: TGTGCCAGCAGTGAAGGAAGACAGCGTAATGAAAAACTGTTTTTT.

The gene calls are TRBV9 and TRBJ1-2, with D hard to call. Per germline, CDR1 SGDLS and CDR2 YYNGEE. The CDR3 sequence is 14 residues long. Trimming shortened V by 0 bases and J by 8 bases, and 14 bases separated the two germline ends. Here the CDR3 reads CASSVGAGVLGYTF. DNA of the CDR3: TGTGCCAGCAGCGTAGGAGCCGGGGTATTGGGCTACACCTTC.

A note on this clone: Within the sample, other DNA sequences also encode this same CDR3. The gene calls are TRBV5-1 and TRBJ1-2, with D tentatively TRBD1 (5 bases). This CDR3 contains 12 residues. V lost 0 bases and J lost 7, with 7 bases in between. Germline-derived CDR1 and CDR2 are SGHRS and YFSETQ. The CDR3 DNA reads as TGCGCCAGCAGCTTGGGTCAGGGTGGCTACACCTTC. Translating gives CASSLGQGGYTF.

The chain is built from TRBV4-3 and TRBJ1-4, with TRBD1 as a possible D gene (5 bases). This CDR3 has 17 residues. From germline, CDR1 is LGHNA and CDR2 YSLEER. The ends were cut back, 1 base at V and 8 bases at J, with 20 bases in the middle. The CDR3 region has the DNA TGCGCCAGCAGCCAAGGGGCTGGGAGGGGTTTGGTCGAAAAACTGTTTTTT. It encodes CASSQGAGRGLVEKLFF.

Remarks on this clone: One end of the junction varies from germline; a read error may be responsible. This specimen includes other DNA sequences encoding the same CDR3. The rearrangement uses TRBV15 and TRBJ1-2, with D tentatively TRBD1 (5 bases). Germline CDR1 is LNHNV and CDR2 is YYDKDF (reference sequence). The CDR3 has 15 amino acids. CDR3 sequence: CATSVNLQALGGYTF. The CDR3, as DNA: TGTGCCACCAGCGTAAACCTACAGGCCTTGGGTGGCTACACTTTC.

The V gene is TRBV28, the J gene TRBJ2-3; the match to TRBD2 covers 7 bases. The CDR3 has 15 amino acids. The trim removed 7 bases at V and 6 bases at J, leaving 13 bases unmatched. The germline CDR1 and CDR2 sequences are MDHEN and SYDVKM. The CDR3 region has the DNA TGTGCCAGCACCGCGGGGGACGGATGGCAGGATACGCAGTATTTT. Its protein is CASTAGDGWQDTQYF.

The V call is TRBV10-3, the J call TRBJ2-3; 7 nucleotides line up with TRBD1. The CDR3 length is 13 residues. Germline-derived CDR1 and CDR2 are ENHRY and SYGVKD. V was pared by 8 bases and J by 2 bases, with 4 bases of the junction left unmatched. The CDR3 loop reads CAIGGQTTDTQYF. The CDR3 coding sequence is TGTGCCATCGGGGGACAGACCACAGATACGCAGTATTTT.

V gene TRBV28 combines with J gene TRBJ2-5; perhaps TRBD2 as D (5 bases). Trimming removed 5 bases at V and 2 bases at J, with 15 bases between. CDR1 is MDHEN, CDR2 SYDVKM, per germline. This CDR3 comprises 15 residues. The DNA for the CDR3 is TGTGCCAGCAGTATCCGGCTAGCACATCAAGAGACCCAGTACTTC. The encoded protein is CASSIRLAHQETQYF.

The chain joins TRBV7-2 to TRBJ2-7, with 11 bases lining up with TRBD2. With 2 bases clipped from V and 2 bases from J, the junction kept 11 bases outside the gene matches. This CDR3 contains 18 residues. Per germline, CDR1 SGHTA and CDR2 FQGNSA. Written as DNA, the CDR3 is TGTGCCAGCAGCTTATTTTTTCCTAGCGGGGGGCGAACCTACGAGCAGTACTTC. Protein product: CASSLFFPSGGRTYEQYF.

The chain has TRBV19 and TRBJ2-3; possibly TRBD1 for D (6 bases). CDR3 size: 15 residues. V was trimmed by 5 bases and J by 6 bases, leaving 18 bases between them. The germline CDR1 and CDR2 sequences are LNHDA and SQIVND (reference sequence). Written as DNA, the CDR3 is TGTGCCAGTAGTTCGGGACATAGGCTTCGCGATACGCAGTATTTT. As protein: CASSSGHRLRDTQYF.

V and J are TRBV6-2 or TRBV6-3 and TRBJ2-1; 16 positions match TRBD2. Germline lookup yields CDR1 MNHEY and CDR2 SVGEGT. The junction had 3 bases not matched to a gene; V was cut back by 5 bases and J by 8 bases. The CDR3 is 15 amino acids. The CDR3 reads CASSRGLAGGHEQFF. The CDR3 nucleotides read TGTGCCAGCAGTCGGGGACTAGCGGGGGGGCATGAGCAGTTCTTC.

In its sample, this clone was seen once. The chain links TRBV19 to TRBJ2-7; D is perhaps TRBD2 (5 bases). Germline lookup yields CDR1 LNHDA and CDR2 SQIVND (reference sequence). The CDR3 has 13 residues. V lost 3 bases, J lost 2 bases, and 8 bases lay in between. The CDR3 DNA reads as TGTGCCAGTAGTATGGGAGTAACCTACGAGCAGTACTTC. Translating it yields CASSMGVTYEQYF.

This CDR3 reads CATSDADRVGAFF. The CDR3 coding sequence is TGTGCCACCAGTGATGCCGACAGGGTTGGGGCTTTCTTT. V and J are TRBV24-1 and TRBJ1-1; 7 nucleotides agree with TRBD1. CDR1 is KGHDR and CDR2 is SFDVKD in the germline V gene. V shed 3 bases and J 11 bases; nucleotides not matched to a gene: 8. CDR3 length equals 13 residues.

This chain links TRBV3-1 (or the pseudogene TRBV3-2) with TRBJ1-1, with 10 bases matching TRBD1. With 4 bases clipped from V and 5 bases from J, the junction kept 4 bases outside the gene matches. The CDR3 length is 14 residues. From germline, CDR1 is LGHDT and CDR2 YNNKEL (reference sequence). The CDR3 here is CASSRAGQGTEAFF. The DNA of the CDR3 is TGTGCCAGCAGCCGGGCGGGACAGGGGACTGAAGCTTTCTTT.

V gene TRBV28 combines with J gene TRBJ1-6; D not certain. Germline CDR1 is MDHEN and CDR2 is SYDVKM. The V end was cut by 4 bases, the J end by 14 bases, with 12 bases between. The CDR3 spans 12 residues. CDR3 region: CASSSQRGALHF. The CDR3, as DNA: TGTGCCAGCAGTTCACAACGGGGAGCCCTCCACTTT.

The rearrangement joins TRBV30 to TRBJ2-7, with D possibly TRBD2 on 6 matching bases. CDR1 is GTSNPN and CDR2 is SVGIG in the germline V gene (reference sequence). V lost 5 bases and J lost 3, with 8 bases in between. The CDR3 runs 11 residues. As DNA, the CDR3 is TGTGCCTGGGGGGGGAGCTACGAGCAGTACTTC. This codes for CAWGGSYEQYF.